This T cell receptor beta chain was profiled in a study of identical twins. The CDR3 consists of 15 residues. The ends were cut back, 2 bases at V and 8 bases at J, with 18 bases in the middle. Germline V gene sequence: CDR1 MGHRA, CDR2 YSYEKL. This clonotype was seen more than once but under ten times. TCRdb recomputed calls from the 5' RACE reads with MiXCR, one row per CDR3 protein. The sample lists nearly 900,000 distinct CDR3 sequences, more than 9% occurring once. The same sample was also used in a study of yellow fever vaccine responses in identical twins. That investigation notes: Reported findings indicate that twins' vaccine T cell responses seemed partially convergent, partially personalized.

The rearrangement joins TRBV4-1 to TRBJ1-2; tentative D call: TRBD1 (5 bases). The TCR sequence derives from a young woman in good health. Sequencing was performed on PBMCs. The CDR3 here is CASSQFGADRQGYTF. CDR3 nucleotide sequence: TGCGCCAGCAGCCAATTCGGGGCCGATCGACAGGGCTACACCTTC.